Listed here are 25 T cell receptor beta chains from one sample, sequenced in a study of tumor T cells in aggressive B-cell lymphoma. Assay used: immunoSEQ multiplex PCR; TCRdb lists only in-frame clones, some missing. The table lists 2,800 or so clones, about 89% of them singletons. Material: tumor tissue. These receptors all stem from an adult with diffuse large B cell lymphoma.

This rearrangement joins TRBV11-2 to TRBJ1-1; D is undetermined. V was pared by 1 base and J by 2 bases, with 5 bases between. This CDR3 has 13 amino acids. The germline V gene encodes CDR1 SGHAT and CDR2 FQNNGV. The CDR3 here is CASSLVENTEAFF. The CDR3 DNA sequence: TGTGCCAGCAGCTTAGTAGAAAACACTGAAGCTTTCTTT. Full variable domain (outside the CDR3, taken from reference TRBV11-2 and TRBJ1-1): EAGVAQSPRYKIIEKRQSVAFWCNPISGHATLYWYQQILGQGPKLLIQFQNNGVVDDSQLPKDRFSAERLKGVDSTLKIQPAKLEDSAVYLCASSLVENTEAFFGQGTRLTVV.

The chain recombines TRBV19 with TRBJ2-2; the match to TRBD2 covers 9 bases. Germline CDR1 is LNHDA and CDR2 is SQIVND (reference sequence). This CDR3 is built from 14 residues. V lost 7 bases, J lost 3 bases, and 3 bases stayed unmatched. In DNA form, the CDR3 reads TGTGCCAGTACCCAGCGGGGGGACACCGGGGAGCTGTTTTTT. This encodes CASTQRGDTGELFF. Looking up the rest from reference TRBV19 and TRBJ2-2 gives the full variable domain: DGGITQSPKYLFRKEGQNVTLSCEQNLNHDAMYWYRQDPGQGLRLIYYSQIVNDFQKGDIAEGYSVSREKKESFPLTVTSAQKNPTAFYLCASTQRGDTGELFFGEGSRLTVL.

CDR3 coding DNA: TGTGCCTGGAACGTATGGACAGACCTCAAGAACTATGGCTACACCTTC. As protein: CAWNVWTDLKNYGYTF. The chain combines TRBV30 with TRBJ1-2; D possibly corresponds to TRBD1 (6 bases). Trimming left V 4 bases short and J 2 bases short, with 20 bases between. Germline assignment: CDR1 GTSNPN and CDR2 SVGIG (reference sequence). The CDR3 length is 16 residues.

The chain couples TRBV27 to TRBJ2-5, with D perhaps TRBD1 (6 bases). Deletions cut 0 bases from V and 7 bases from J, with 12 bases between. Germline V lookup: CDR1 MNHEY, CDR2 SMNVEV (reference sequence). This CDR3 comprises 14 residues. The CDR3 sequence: CASSLSAGDGTQYF. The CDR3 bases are TGTGCCAGCAGTTTATCGGCAGGGGATGGGACCCAGTACTTC.

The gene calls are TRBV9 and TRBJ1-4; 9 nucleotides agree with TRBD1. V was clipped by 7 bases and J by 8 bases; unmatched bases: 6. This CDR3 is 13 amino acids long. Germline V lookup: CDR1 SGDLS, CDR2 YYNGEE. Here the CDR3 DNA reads TGTGCCAGCGGGGACAGGGCAGGGGAAAAACTGTTTTTT. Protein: CASGDRAGEKLFF.

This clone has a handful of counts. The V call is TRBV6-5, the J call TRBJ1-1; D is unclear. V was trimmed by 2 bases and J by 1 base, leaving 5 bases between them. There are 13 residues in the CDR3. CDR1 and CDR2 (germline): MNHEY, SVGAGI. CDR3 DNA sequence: TGTGCCAGCAGTTACAACGGGAACACTGAAGCTTTCTTT. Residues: CASSYNGNTEAFF.

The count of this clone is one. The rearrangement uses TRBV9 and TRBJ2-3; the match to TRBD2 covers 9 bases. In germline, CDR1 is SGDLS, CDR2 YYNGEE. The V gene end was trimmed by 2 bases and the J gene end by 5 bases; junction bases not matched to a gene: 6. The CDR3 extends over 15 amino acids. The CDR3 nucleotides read TGTGCCAGCAGCGTCCTCGGTAGCGGGGGAGATACGCAGTATTTT. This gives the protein CASSVLGSGGDTQYF.

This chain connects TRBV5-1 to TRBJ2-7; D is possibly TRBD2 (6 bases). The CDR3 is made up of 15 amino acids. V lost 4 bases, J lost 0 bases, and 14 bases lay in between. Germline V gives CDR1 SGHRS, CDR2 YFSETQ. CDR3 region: CASSAKAGSSYEQYF. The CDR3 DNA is TGCGCCAGCAGCGCCAAGGCGGGGAGCTCCTACGAGCAGTACTTC. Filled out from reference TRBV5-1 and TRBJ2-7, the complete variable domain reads KAGVTQTPRYLIKTRGQQVTLSCSPISGHRSVSWYQQTPGQGLQFLFEYFSETQRNKGNFPGRFSGRQFSNSRSEMNVSTLELGDSALYLCASSAKAGSSYEQYFGPGTRLTVT.

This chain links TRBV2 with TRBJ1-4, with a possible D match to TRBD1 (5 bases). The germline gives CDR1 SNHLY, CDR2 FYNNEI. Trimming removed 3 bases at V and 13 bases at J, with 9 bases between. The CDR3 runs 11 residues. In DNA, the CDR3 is TGTGCCAGCAGTGACTACACAGGACTGTTTTTT. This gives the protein CASSDYTGLFF.

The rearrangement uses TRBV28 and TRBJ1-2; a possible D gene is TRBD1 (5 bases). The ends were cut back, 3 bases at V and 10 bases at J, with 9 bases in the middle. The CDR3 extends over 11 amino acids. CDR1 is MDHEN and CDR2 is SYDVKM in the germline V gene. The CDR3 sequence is CASSLWGDYTF. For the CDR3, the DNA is TGTGCCAGCAGTTTGTGGGGGGACTACACCTTC.

The CDR3 DNA follows: TGCGCCAGCAGCCAAGATATCGGCAGGGCGATCTCCTACGAGCAGTACTTC. Its protein product is CASSQDIGRAISYEQYF. The chain uses TRBV4-1 and TRBJ2-7, with a possible D match to TRBD1 (5 bases). Germline V gene sequence: CDR1 MGHRA, CDR2 YSYEKL. The CDR3 covers 17 residues. V lost 0 bases, J lost 0 bases, and 15 bases lay in between.

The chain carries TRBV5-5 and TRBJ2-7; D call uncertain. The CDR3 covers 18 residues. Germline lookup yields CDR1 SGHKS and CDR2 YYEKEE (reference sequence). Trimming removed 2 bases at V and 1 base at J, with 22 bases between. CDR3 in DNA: TGTGCCAGCAGCTTAGGTTTGACGGCTTCTTACAGTTCCTACGAGCAGTACTTC. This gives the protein CASSLGLTASYSSYEQYF. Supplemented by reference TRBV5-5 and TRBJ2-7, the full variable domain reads DAGVTQSPTHLIKTRGQQVTLRCSPISGHKSVSWYQQVLGQGPQFIFQYYEKEERGRGNFPDRFSARQFPNYSSELNVNALLLGDSALYLCASSLGLTASYSSYEQYFGPGTRLTVT.

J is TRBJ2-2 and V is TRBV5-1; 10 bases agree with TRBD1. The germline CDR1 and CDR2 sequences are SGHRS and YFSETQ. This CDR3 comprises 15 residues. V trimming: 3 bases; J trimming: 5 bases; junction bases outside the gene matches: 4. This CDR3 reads CASSSGQGRTGELFF. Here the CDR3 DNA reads TGCGCCAGCAGCTCGGGACAGGGGCGAACCGGGGAGCTGTTTTTT.

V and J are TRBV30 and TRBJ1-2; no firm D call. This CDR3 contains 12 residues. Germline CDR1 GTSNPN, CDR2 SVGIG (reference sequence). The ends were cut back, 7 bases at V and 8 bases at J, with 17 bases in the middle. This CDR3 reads CASRDPGRGYTF. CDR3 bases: TGTGCCTCAAGGGATCCGGGGAGAGGCTACACCTTC.

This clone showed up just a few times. The CDR3 DNA is TGTGCCAGTATTCAAGCAGGACAGGGAGACTATGGCTACACCTTC. Translation: CASIQAGQGDYGYTF. The chain recombines TRBV19 with TRBJ1-2; 8 bases map to TRBD1. Germline loops: CDR1 LNHDA, CDR2 SQIVND (reference sequence). V shed 7 bases and J 3 bases; nucleotides not matched to a gene: 10. This CDR3 comprises 15 residues.

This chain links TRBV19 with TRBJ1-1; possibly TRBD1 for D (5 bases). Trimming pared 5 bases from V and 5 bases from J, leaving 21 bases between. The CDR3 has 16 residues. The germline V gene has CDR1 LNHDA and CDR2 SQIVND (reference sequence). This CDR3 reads CASSFTGTPPGTEAFF. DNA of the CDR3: TGTGCCAGTAGTTTCACCGGGACTCCCCCGGGGACTGAAGCTTTCTTT.

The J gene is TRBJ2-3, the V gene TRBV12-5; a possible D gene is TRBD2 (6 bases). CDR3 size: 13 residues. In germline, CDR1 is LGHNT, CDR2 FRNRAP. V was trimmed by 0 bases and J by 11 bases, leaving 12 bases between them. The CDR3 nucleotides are TGTGCTAGTGGTTTGGTGTTAGGGCGGGGGCAGTATTTT. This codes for CASGLVLGRGQYF.

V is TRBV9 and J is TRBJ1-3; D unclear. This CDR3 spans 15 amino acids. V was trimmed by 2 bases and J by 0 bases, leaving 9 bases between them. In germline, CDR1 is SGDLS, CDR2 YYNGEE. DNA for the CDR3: TGTGCCAGCAGCGTCGGTCATCACTCTGGAAACACCATATATTTT. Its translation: CASSVGHHSGNTIYF.

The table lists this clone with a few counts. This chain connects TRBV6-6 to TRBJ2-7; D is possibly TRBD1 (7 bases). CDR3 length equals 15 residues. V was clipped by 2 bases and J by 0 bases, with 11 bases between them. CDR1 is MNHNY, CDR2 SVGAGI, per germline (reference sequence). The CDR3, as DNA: TGTGCCAGCAGTTACCTGGAGGGGGCCTCCTACGAGCAGTACTTC. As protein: CASSYLEGASYEQYF.

The CDR3 DNA is TGCGCCAGCAGCCAGGTCCACGAGTTAGCCAAAAACATTCAGTACTTC. Translated: CASSQVHELAKNIQYF. V is TRBV4-1 and J is TRBJ2-4; D is undetermined. With 3 bases removed from V and 0 bases from J, the gap between germline ends came to 12 bases. Germline V gene lookup returns CDR1 MGHRA and CDR2 YSYEKL. The CDR3 runs to 16 residues.

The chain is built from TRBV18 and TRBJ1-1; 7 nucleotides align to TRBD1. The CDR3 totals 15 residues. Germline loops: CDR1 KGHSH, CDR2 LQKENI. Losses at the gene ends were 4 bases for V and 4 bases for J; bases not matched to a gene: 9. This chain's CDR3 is CASSRTQGLGTEAFF. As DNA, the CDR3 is TGTGCCAGCTCACGGACACAGGGGTTAGGCACTGAAGCTTTCTTT.

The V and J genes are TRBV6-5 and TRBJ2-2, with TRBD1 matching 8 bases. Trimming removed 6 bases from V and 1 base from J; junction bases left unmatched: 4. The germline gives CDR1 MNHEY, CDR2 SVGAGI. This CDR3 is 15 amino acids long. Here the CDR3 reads CASSPGQVNTGELFF. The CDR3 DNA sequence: TGTGCCAGCAGCCCGGGACAGGTGAACACCGGGGAGCTGTTTTTT.

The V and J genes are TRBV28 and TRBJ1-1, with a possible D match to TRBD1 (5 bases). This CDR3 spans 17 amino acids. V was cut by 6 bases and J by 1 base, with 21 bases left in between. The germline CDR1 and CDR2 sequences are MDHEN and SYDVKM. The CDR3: CASRKQGLDRGNTEAFF. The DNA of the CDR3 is TGTGCCAGCAGAAAACAAGGGTTAGATAGGGGGAACACTGAAGCTTTCTTT.

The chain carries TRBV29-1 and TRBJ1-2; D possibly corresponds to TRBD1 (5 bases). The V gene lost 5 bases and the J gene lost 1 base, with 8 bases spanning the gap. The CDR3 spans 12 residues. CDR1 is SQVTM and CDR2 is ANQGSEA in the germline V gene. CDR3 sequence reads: CSVLDSNYGYTF. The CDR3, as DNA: TGCAGCGTTCTCGACAGTAACTATGGCTACACCTTC.

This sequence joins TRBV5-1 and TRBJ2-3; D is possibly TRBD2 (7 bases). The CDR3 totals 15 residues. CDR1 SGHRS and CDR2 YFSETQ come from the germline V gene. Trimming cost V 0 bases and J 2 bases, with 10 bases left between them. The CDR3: CASSLEGGATDTQYF. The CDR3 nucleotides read TGCGCCAGCAGCTTGGAGGGGGGGGCCACAGATACGCAGTATTTT.